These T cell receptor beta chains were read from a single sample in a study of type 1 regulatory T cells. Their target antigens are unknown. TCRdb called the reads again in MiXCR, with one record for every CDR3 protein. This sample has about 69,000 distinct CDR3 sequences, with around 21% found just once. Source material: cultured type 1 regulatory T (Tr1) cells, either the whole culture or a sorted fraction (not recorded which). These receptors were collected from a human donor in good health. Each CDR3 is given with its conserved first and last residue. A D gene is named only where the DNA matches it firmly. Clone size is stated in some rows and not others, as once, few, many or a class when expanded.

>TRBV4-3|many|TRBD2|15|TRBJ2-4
TGCGCCAGCAGCCAAGTGGGTAGCGGGAGTGACATTCAGTACTTC
CASSQVGSGSDIQYF
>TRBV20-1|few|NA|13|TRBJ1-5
TGCAGTGCTAGACCCAGTCTTAATCAGCCCCAGCATTTT
CSARPSLNQPQHF
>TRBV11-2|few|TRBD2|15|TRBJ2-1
TGTGCCAGCAGAAAAAGCGGGAGCTCCTACAATGAGCAGTTCTTC
CASRKSGSSYNEQFF
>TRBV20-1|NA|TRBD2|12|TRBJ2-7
TGCAGTGCTGACTCTAGCGGCTACGAGCAGTACTTC
CSADSSGYEQYF
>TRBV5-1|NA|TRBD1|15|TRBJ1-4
TGCGCCAGCAGCTTGGAGACAGGGCGTAATGAAAAACTGTTTTTT
CASSLETGRNEKLFF
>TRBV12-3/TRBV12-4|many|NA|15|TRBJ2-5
TGTGCCAGCAGTCCTATACTAGCCGTGGGGGAGACCCAGTACTTC
CASSPILAVGETQYF
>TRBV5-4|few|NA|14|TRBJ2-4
TGTGCCAGCTCCTCACCCCTTACTAGAAACATTCAGTACTTC
CASSSPLTRNIQYF
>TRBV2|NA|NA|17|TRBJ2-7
TGTGCCAGCAGTGGGCCGGGTGGTCCGGGACCTCAGTACGAGCAGTACTTC
CASSGPGGPGPQYEQYF
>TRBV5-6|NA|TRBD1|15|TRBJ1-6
TGTGCCAGCAGCGTCCAGGGGGGAGGATATTCACCCCTCCACTTT
CASSVQGGGYSPLHF
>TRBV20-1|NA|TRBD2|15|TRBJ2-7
TGCAGTGCTAGAGTCTCTAGCGGGGGTACCTACGAGCAGTACTTC
CSARVSSGGTYEQYF
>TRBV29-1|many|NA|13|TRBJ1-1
TGCAGCGTTGAACAACGGGGGACGGGTGAAGCTTTCTTT
CSVEQRGTGEAFF
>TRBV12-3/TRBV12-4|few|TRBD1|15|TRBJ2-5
TGTGCCAGCAGTCCAACGACAGGGGGCGGAGAGACCCAGTACTTC
CASSPTTGGGETQYF
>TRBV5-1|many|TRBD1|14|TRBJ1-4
TGCGCCAGCAGCTGGGACAGGGGTGGTGAAAAACTGTTTTTT
CASSWDRGGEKLFF
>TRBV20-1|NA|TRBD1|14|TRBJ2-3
TGCAGTGCTACAGGGGGAGTCATCAATCAGCCCCAGTATTTT
CSATGGVINQPQYF
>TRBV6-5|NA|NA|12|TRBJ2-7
TGTGCCAGCAGTTCCCAGGGTACCGAGCAGTACTTC
CASSSQGTEQYF
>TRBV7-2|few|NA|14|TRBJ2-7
TGTGCCAGCAGCCGAGGGGGGAGGACCTACGAGCAGTACTTC
CASSRGGRTYEQYF
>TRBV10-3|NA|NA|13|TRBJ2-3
TGTGCCATCCACGGAGCGAGCACAGATACGCAGTATTTT
CAIHGASTDTQYF
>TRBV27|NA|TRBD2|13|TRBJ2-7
TGTGCCAGCAGTCGGGGGGACGGCTACGAGCAGTACTTC
CASSRGDGYEQYF
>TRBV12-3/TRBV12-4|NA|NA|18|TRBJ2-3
TGTGCCAGCAGCCCAAGCCCCCAGCGGAGTACTAGCACAGATACGCGGTATTTT
CASSPSPQRSTSTDTRYF
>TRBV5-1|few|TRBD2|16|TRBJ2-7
TGCGCCAGCAGCGGGAGGGCCTCGTCCTTTAACTACGAGCAGTACTTC
CASSGRASSFNYEQYF
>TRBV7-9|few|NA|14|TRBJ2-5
TGTGCCAGCAGCTTACCGATTAGCGACGAGACCCAGTACTTC
CASSLPISDETQYF
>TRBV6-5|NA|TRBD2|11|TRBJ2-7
TGTGCTTCCCAGCGGGGTCACGAGCAGTACTTC
CASQRGHEQYF
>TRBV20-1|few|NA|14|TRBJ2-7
TGCAGTGCTAGGGGTAGGGTTTCTTCCTACGAGCAGTACTTC
CSARGRVSSYEQYF
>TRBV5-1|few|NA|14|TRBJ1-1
TGCGCCAGCAGCAATACAGGGAGCGGTGATGAAGCTTTCTTT
CASSNTGSGDEAFF
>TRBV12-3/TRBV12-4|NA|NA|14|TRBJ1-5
TGTGCCAGCAGTTTAGCAGGCGAATCGGGGCCCCAGCATTTT
CASSLAGESGPQHF
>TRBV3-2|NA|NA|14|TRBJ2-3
TGTGCTCCGCCGGGGGCTCGGCGCACAGATACGCAGTATTTT
CAPPGARRTDTQYF
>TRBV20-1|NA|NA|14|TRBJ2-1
TGCAGTGGGAGGGTGGGGACTTGGTACAATGAGCAGTTCTTC
CSGRVGTWYNEQFF
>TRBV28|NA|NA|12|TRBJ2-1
TGTGCCTGCAGTTTCGCTAGCAGGAGACTGTTCTTC
CACSFASRRLFF
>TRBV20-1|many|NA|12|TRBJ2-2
TGCAGTGCTAGGGGGAAGCCCGGGGAGCTGTTTTTT
CSARGKPGELFF
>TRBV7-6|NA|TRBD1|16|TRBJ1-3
TGTGCCAGCAGCCAACGGGGGGGACAGGGTGTGAACACCATATATTTT
CASSQRGGQGVNTIYF
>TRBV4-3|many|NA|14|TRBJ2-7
TGCGCCAGCAGCAAAGAAGGGGGAGGGTACGAGCAGTACTTC
CASSKEGGGYEQYF